This TCR beta chain comes out of a study of regulatory T cells in long-lasting Graves disease. CDR1 is SGHTA, CDR2 FQGTGA, per germline. Trimming at V came to 0 bases and at J to 5 bases, leaving 4 bases not matched to a gene. The CDR3 contains 15 residues. In its sample, this clonotype was seen many times. Its antigen remains unidentified. Library construction for TCR beta used iRepertoire HTBI primers and Arm-PCR of CDR3 regions. Source study methods: The study identified more than 50 TRBV and more than 11 TRBJ segments across samples. TCRdb ran MiXCR on the multiplex PCR reads and lists one entry per CDR3 protein. For this entry, the V and J calls and clone size follow TCRdb and not the study's own pipeline. The table has approximately 390,000 distinct CDR3 sequences, roughly 15% seen once; the top ten hold 20% to 25%. General study results and limits: Favored usage of TRBV28, TRBJ1-2 and TRBJ2-5 was recorded in persistent disease.

The time point was: newly diagnosed GD, antithyroid drugs for less than 3 months. The TCR library was made from RNA that had been extracted from PBMCs in TRIzol. Separately, the same data were catalogued under a study of T cells in Graves' hyperthyroidism and ophthalmopathy. From that report: With a duration under 2 months, the hyperthyroidism was newly diagnosed in patients aged 18 to 65. Blood also showed most of the thyroid clonotypes that were expanded above 0.001.

This clonotype was obtained from a woman between 18 and 29 years old with Graves disease. Sequenced here: peripheral blood mononuclear cells (PBMCs), sampled at new diagnosis, from a patient treated with antithyroid drugs. The chain recombines TRBV7-3 with TRBJ2-1; 7 bases fit TRBD2. Here the CDR3 DNA reads TGTGCCAGCAGCTTAACCCCGGGGAGGGACAATGAGCAGTTCTTC. This translates into CASSLTPGRDNEQFF.